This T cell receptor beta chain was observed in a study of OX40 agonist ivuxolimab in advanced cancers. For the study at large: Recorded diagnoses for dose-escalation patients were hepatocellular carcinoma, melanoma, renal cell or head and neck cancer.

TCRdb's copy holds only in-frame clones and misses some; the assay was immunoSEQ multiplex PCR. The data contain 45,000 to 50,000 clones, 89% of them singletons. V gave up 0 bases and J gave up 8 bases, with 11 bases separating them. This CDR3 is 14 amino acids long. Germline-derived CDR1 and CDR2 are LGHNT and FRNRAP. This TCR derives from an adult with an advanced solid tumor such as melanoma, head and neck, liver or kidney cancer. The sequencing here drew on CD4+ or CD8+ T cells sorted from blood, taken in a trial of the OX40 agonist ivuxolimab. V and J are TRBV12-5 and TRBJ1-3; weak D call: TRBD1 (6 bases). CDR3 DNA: TGTGCTAGTGGTTTGGTCCGGACAGTCGACACCATATATTTT. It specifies CASGLVRTVDTIYF.